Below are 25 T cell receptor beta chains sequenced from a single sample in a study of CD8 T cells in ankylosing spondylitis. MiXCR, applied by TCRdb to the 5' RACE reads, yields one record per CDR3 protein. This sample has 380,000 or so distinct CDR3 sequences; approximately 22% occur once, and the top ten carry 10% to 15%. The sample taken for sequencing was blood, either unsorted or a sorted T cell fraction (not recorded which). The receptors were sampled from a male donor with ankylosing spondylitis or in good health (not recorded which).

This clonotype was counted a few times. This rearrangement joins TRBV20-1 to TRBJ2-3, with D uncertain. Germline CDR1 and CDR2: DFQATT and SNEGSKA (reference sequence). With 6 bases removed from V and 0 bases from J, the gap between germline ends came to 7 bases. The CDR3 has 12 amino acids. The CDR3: CSAQESTDTQYF. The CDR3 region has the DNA TGCAGTGCCCAAGAAAGCACAGATACGCAGTATTTT.

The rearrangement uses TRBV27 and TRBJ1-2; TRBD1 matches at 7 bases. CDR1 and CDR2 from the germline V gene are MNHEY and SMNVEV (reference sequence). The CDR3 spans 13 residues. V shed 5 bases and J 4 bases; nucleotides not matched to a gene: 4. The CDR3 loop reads CASSRQGFYGYTF. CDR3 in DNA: TGTGCCAGCAGTAGACAGGGTTTCTATGGCTACACCTTC.

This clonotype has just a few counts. In DNA, the CDR3 is TGTGCCAGCAGCTCTCGACTAGCGGGGGGTTACAATGAGCAGTTCTTC. Translation gives CASSSRLAGGYNEQFF. The V gene is TRBV5-4, the J gene TRBJ2-1; 13 bases are a match to TRBD2. V shed 3 bases and J 4 bases; nucleotides not matched to a gene: 4. In germline, CDR1 is SGHNT, CDR2 YYREEE (reference sequence). The CDR3 is 16 residues long.

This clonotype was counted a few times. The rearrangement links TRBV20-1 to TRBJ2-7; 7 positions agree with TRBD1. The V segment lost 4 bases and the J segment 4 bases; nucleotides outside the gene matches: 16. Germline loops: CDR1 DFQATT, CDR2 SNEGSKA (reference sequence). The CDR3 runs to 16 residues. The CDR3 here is CSATHADRAGMYEQYF. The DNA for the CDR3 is TGCAGTGCTACCCACGCCGACAGGGCGGGCATGTACGAGCAGTACTTC.

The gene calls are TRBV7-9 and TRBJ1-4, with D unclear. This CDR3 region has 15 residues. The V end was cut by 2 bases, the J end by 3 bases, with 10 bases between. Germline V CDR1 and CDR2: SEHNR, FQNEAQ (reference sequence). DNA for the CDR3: TGTGCCAGCAGCTTAATCGAGGACCCTAATGAAAAACTGTTTTTT. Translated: CASSLIEDPNEKLFF.

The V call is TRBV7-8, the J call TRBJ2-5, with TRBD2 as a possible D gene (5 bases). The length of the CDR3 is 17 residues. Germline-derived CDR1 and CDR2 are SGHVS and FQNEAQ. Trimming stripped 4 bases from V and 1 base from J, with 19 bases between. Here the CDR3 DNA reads TGTGCCAGCAGCTCCCCTGAGGGCTTGCCGAGCCAAGAGACCCAGTACTTC. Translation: CASSSPEGLPSQETQYF.

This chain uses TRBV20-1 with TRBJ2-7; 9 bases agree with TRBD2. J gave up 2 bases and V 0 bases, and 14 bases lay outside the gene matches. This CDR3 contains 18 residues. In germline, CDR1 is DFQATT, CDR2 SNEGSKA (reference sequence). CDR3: CSARDLELAGVNTYEQYF. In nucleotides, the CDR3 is TGCAGTGCTAGAGATCTCGAGTTAGCGGGGGTTAATACCTACGAGCAGTACTTC.

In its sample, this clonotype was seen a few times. CDR3 DNA sequence: TGTGCCAGCAGCGGGTCCGGGGAGCCCCAGCATTTT. This codes for CASSGSGEPQHF. The chain links TRBV5-6 to TRBJ1-5; D is undetermined. The CDR3 length is 12 residues. V was shortened by 4 bases and J by 8 bases, with 10 bases between the two germline ends. CDR1 is SGHDT, CDR2 YYEEEE, per germline.

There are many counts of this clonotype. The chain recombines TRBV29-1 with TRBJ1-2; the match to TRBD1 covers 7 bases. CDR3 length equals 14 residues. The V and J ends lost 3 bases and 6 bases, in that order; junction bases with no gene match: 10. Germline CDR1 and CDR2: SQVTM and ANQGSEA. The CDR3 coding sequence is TGCAGCGTTGATGTCGAGGTTGACAGGGATGGCTACACCTTC. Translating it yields CSVDVEVDRDGYTF. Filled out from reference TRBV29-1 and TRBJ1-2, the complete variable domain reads SAVISQKPSRDICQRGTSLTIQCQVDSQVTMMFWYRQQPGQSLTLIATANQGSEATYESGFVIDKFPISRPNLTFSTLTVSNMSPEDSSIYLCSVDVEVDRDGYTFGSGTRLTVV.

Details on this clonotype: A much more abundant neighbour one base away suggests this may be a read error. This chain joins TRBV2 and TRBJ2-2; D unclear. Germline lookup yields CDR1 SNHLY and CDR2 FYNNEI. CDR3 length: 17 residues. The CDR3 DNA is TGTACCAGCACCGAATTACAGAGATTGTCGAACACCGGGGAGCTGTTTTTT. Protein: CTSTELQRLSNTGELFF.

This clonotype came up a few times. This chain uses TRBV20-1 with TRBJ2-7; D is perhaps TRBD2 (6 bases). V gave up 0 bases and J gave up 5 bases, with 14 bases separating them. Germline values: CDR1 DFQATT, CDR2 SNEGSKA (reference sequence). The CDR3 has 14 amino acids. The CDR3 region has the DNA TGCAGTGCTAGAGATCGTGGCAGGGAGGACGAGCAGTACTTC. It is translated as CSARDRGREDEQYF.

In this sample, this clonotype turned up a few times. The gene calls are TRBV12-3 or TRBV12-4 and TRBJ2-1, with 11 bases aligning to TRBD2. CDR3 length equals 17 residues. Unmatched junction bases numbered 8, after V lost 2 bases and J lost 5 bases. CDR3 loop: CASSLTLAGGLHNEQFF. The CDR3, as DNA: TGTGCCAGCAGTTTAACCCTAGCGGGGGGTCTGCACAATGAGCAGTTCTTC.

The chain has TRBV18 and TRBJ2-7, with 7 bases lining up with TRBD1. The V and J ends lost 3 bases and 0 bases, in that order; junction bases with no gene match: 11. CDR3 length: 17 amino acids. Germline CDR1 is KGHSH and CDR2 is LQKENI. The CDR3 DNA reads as TGTGCCAGCTCACCCCCACCCGGGACAGCGCCCTCCTACGAGCAGTACTTC. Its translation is CASSPPPGTAPSYEQYF. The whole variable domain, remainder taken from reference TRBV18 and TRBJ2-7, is NAGVMQNPRHLVRRRGQEARLRCSPMKGHSHVYWYRQLPEEGLKFMVYLQKENIIDESGMPKERFSAEFPKEGPSILRIQQVVRGDSAAYFCASSPPPGTAPSYEQYFGPGTRLTVT.

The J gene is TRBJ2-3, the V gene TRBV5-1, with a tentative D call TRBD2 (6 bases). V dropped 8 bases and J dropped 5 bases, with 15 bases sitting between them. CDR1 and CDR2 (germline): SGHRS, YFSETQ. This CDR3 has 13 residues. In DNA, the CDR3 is TGCGCCAGTAGGGACTCCCTTGGAGATACGCAGTATTTT. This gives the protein CASRDSLGDTQYF.

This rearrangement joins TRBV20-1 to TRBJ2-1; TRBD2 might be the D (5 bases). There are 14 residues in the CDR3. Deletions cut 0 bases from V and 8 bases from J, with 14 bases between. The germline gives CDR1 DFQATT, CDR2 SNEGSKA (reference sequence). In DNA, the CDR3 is TGCAGTGCTAGAGAGCAGCGGCTGGCCTATGAGCAGTTCTTC. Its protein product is CSAREQRLAYEQFF.

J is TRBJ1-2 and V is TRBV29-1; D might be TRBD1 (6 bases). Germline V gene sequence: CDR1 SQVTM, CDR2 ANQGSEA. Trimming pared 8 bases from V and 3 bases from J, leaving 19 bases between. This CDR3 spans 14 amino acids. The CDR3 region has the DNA TGCAGCACCGAGGGGGGGGGCCTCGACTATGGCTACACCTTC. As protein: CSTEGGGLDYGYTF.

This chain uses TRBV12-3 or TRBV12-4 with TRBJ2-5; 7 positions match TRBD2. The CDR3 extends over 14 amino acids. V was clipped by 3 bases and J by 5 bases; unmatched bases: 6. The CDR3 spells CASSFVSSGETQYF. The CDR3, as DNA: TGTGCCAGCAGTTTTGTCAGTAGCGGGGAGACCCAGTACTTC.

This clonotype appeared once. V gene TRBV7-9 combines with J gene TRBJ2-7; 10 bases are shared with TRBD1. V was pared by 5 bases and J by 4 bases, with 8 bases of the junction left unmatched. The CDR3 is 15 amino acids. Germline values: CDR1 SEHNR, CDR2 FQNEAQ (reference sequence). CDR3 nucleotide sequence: TGTGCCAGCAGCCCGTGGGGGACAGGGGAGTACGAGCAGTACTTC. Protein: CASSPWGTGEYEQYF.

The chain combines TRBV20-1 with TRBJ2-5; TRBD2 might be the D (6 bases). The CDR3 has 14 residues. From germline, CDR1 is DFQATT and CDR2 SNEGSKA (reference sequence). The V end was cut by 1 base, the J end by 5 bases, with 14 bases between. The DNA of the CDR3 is TGCAGTGCTAGAGTTGGGGGGACGGGGGAGACCCAGTACTTC. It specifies CSARVGGTGETQYF.

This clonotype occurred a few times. The CDR3 nucleotides are TGCGCCAGCAGCCCCGGGACAGGGGCGTTTTCTGAGCAGTTCTTC. Protein sequence: CASSPGTGAFSEQFF. V usage is TRBV5-1 and J usage is TRBJ2-1; 10 bases map to TRBD1. Unmatched junction bases numbered 10, after V lost 4 bases and J lost 9 bases. Germline V gene data show CDR1 as SGHRS and CDR2 as YFSETQ. The CDR3 has 15 residues.

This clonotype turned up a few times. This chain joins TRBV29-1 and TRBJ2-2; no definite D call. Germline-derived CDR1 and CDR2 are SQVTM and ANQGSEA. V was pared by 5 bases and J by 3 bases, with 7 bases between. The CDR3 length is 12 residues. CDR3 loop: CSVSSYTGELFF. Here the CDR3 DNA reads TGCAGCGTTTCCAGTTACACCGGGGAGCTGTTTTTT.

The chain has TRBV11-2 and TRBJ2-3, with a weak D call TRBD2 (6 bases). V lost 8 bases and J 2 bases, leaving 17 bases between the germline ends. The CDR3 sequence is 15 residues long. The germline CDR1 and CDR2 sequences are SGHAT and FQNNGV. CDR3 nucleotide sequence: TGTGCCAGCTGCCCCGGGGGAGCACACACAGATACGCAGTATTTT. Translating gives CASCPGGAHTDTQYF.

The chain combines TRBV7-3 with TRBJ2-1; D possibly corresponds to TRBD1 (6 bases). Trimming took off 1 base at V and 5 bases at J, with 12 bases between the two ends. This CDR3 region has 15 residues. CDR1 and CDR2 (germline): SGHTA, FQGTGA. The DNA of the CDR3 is TGTGCCAGCAGCTTAATTGGACAGATTAACAATGAGCAGTTCTTC. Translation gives CASSLIGQINNEQFF.

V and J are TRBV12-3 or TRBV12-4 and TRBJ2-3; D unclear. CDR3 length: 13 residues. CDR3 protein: CADAVATTDTQYF. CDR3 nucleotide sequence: TGTGCTGATGCGGTGGCGACCACAGATACGCAGTATTTT.

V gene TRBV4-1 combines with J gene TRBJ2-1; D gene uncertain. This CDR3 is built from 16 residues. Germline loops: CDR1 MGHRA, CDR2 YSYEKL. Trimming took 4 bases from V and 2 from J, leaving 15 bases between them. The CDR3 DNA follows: TGCGCCAGCAGCCCCATAGGGCGACGGGCCTACAATGAGCAGTTCTTC. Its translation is CASSPIGRRAYNEQFF.